The entry below describes one T cell receptor beta chain. Germline loops: CDR1 SGHNT, CDR2 YYREEE (reference sequence). This CDR3 has 17 residues. V shed 3 bases and J 4 bases; nucleotides not matched to a gene: 8. This sample stems from a study of shared clonotypes between healthy human individuals. Study in general: Three plates each covered CD4 naive and memory; CD8 naive two, CD8 memory one.

Naive CD8 cells lacked CD45RO, underwent positive selection for CCR7 and left out terminally differentiated effector memory CD45RA+ cells. Sequencing used immunoSEQ multiplex PCR; TCRdb keeps in-frame clones, though not all of them. The top ten clones hold 0.95% to 1.5% of a sample with nearly 2 million clones, about 95% of them seen once. The J gene is TRBJ2-3, the V gene TRBV5-4; 13 bases fit TRBD2. This TCR was recovered from a young man in good health. Input material: naive CD8+ T cells sorted from blood. CDR3 amino acids: CASSSLLAGGGADTQYF. The CDR3 coding sequence is TGTGCCAGCAGCTCCCTACTAGCGGGGGGGGGCGCAGATACGCAGTATTTT.